A single sample is the source of the 14 T cell receptor beta chains below, sequenced in a study of T-cell reconstitution after alpha-beta-depleted transplantation in children. Unique molecular identifiers were incorporated into the prepared TCRbeta library. TCRdb re-derived calls from the PCR reads in MiXCR, one entry per CDR3 protein. The sample lists some 200,000 distinct CDR3 sequences, approximately 9.7% seen once, with about 4.9% in the top ten. This sample comprised PBMCs from the stem cell graft donor, obtained from the stem cell graft. The receptor set was obtained from a human donor who donated a stem cell graft to a child with SCID.

This clonotype was seen at least ten times. This chain uses TRBV25-1 with TRBJ2-4; D unresolved. CDR3 size: 15 residues. Germline CDR1 and CDR2: MGHDK and SYGVNS. Trimming took 3 bases from V and 3 from J, leaving 12 bases between them. The CDR3 protein is CASSDHTRSKNIQYF. In DNA form, the CDR3 reads TGTGCCAGCAGTGACCACACGAGGAGCAAAAACATTCAGTACTTC.

This clonotype has ten or more counts. This chain joins TRBV5-1 and TRBJ1-5, with D unresolved. V was trimmed by 0 bases and J by 1 base, leaving 11 bases between them. CDR3 length: 16 amino acids. Germline lookup yields CDR1 SGHRS and CDR2 YFSETQ. Written as DNA, the CDR3 is TGCGCCAGCAGCTTGGGTCCAATAGACAGCAATCAGCCCCAGCATTTT. This codes for CASSLGPIDSNQPQHF.

There are many counts of this clonotype. This rearrangement joins TRBV5-1 to TRBJ2-1; no firm D call. The V gene lost 0 bases and the J gene lost 5 bases, with 6 bases spanning the gap. CDR3 size: 13 residues. Germline CDR1 is SGHRS and CDR2 is YFSETQ. CDR3 nucleotide sequence: TGCGCCAGCAGCTTGGGGGATAACAATGAGCAGTTCTTC. It yields the protein CASSLGDNNEQFF.

This clonotype was seen many times. The chain links TRBV3-1 to TRBJ2-1; a weak D match, TRBD2 (5 bases). Germline CDR1 is LGHDT and CDR2 is YNNKEL (reference sequence). V was trimmed by 5 bases and J by 0 bases, leaving 11 bases between them. This CDR3 is built from 15 residues. The DNA of the CDR3 is TGTGCCAGCAGCGGAGGTTGGAGCTCCTACAATGAGCAGTTCTTC. Amino acid sequence: CASSGGWSSYNEQFF.

This clonotype came up many times. J is TRBJ2-3 and V is TRBV3-1; TRBD2 aligns across 8 bases. The V gene end was trimmed by 0 bases and the J gene end by 0 bases; junction bases not matched to a gene: 14. The CDR3 has 20 residues. Germline assignment: CDR1 LGHDT and CDR2 YNNKEL (reference sequence). CDR3 in DNA: TGTGCCAGCAGCCAAGAGACGGGGGGGCAAGCCGGCGTTAGCACAGATACGCAGTATTTT. Amino acids: CASSQETGGQAGVSTDTQYF.

The sample holds many counts of this clonotype. The chain is built from TRBV4-1 and TRBJ1-3; D ambiguous. The CDR3 runs to 22 residues. In germline, CDR1 is MGHRA, CDR2 YSYEKL. V lost 0 bases, J lost 0 bases, and 27 bases lay in between. The CDR3: CASSQEGQQLYLYPRSGNTIYF. CDR3 DNA: TGCGCCAGCAGCCAAGAAGGGCAGCAACTATACCTTTACCCCCGCTCTGGAAACACCATATATTTT.

Many counts were recorded for this clonotype. The chain joins TRBV19 to TRBJ1-1; no definite D call. There are 14 residues in the CDR3. V lost 6 bases to trimming and J lost 12 bases, with 23 bases between them. Per germline, CDR1 LNHDA and CDR2 SQIVND (reference sequence). CDR3 residues: CASSRTLRSSKTFF. The CDR3 nucleotides read TGTGCCAGTAGCCGAACGTTAAGGTCCTCGAAGACTTTCTTT.

This clonotype has ten or more counts. The V call is TRBV7-9, the J call TRBJ1-5, with D uncertain. Germline V gene lookup returns CDR1 SEHNR and CDR2 FQNEAQ (reference sequence). V was pared by 9 bases and J by 4 bases, with 10 bases between. The CDR3 totals 12 residues. CDR3 nucleotide sequence: TGTGCCAGTCGAGGAGGGAATCAGCCCCAGCATTTT. Amino acids: CASRGGNQPQHF.

This clonotype was seen many times. The rearrangement links TRBV4-2 to TRBJ1-2; no reliable D call. The CDR3 consists of 15 residues. Looked up from germline, CDR1 is LGHNA and CDR2 is YNFKEQ. The V gene lost 4 bases and the J gene lost 5 bases, with 17 bases spanning the gap. This chain's CDR3 is CASSPRRRISYGYTF. CDR3 sequence (DNA): TGTGCCAGCAGCCCCCGACGCAGGATCTCATATGGCTACACCTTC.

This clonotype appeared many times. The chain joins TRBV4-2 to TRBJ2-1, with D uncertain. The CDR3 spans 19 residues. V was cut by 4 bases and J by 0 bases, with 22 bases left in between. CDR1 and CDR2 from the germline V gene are LGHNA and YNFKEQ. CDR3 coding DNA: TGTGCCAGCAGCCTCCGGACCTTATTAATCGCAGGCTCCTACAATGAGCAGTTCTTC. Amino acid sequence: CASSLRTLLIAGSYNEQFF.

The chain combines TRBV20-1 with TRBJ1-3, with TRBD1 matching 10 bases. Germline V gene data show CDR1 as DFQATT and CDR2 as SNEGSKA (reference sequence). The CDR3 totals 16 residues. This chain's CDR3 is CCARGTGVLTGNTIYF. CDR3 sequence (DNA): TGCTGCGCTCGCGGGACAGGGGTGCTCACTGGAAACACCATATATTTT.

Details on this clonotype: The junction differs from germline at one of its ends, possibly a read error. The chain joins TRBV7-9 to TRBJ2-2; possibly TRBD2 for D (6 bases). The CDR3 has 16 residues. Germline values: CDR1 SEHNR, CDR2 FQNEAQ (reference sequence). CDR3 coding DNA: TGTGCCAGCAGCTTATGGTGGACTACGAACACCTGGGAGCTGTTTTTT. This gives the protein CASSLWWTTNTWELFF. Supplemented by reference TRBV7-9 and TRBJ2-2, the full variable domain reads DTGVSQNPRHKITKRGQNVTFRCDPISEHNRLYWYRQTLGQGPEFLTYFQNEAQLEKSRLLSDRFSAERPKGSFSTLEIQRTEQGDSAMYLCASSLWWTTNTWELFFGEGSRLTVL.

This clonotype was counted at least ten times. CDR3 sequence (DNA): TGTGCCAGCACGGAGGTGGGCGAAATGTACAATGAGCAGTTCTTC. Amino acids: CASTEVGEMYNEQFF. The rearrangement uses TRBV5-5 and TRBJ2-1; weak D call: TRBD2 (5 bases). Germline CDR1 reads SGHKS; CDR2 reads YYEKEE (reference sequence). The CDR3 sequence is 15 residues long. Trimming removed 6 bases at V and 4 bases at J, with 17 bases between.

The sample holds many counts of this clonotype. J is TRBJ1-1 and V is TRBV2; 9 positions agree with TRBD1. V shed 10 bases, J shed 3 bases, and the junction held 6 bases outside the gene matches. Germline V lookup: CDR1 SNHLY, CDR2 FYNNEI. The CDR3 is 13 amino acids. CDR3 amino acids: CATGTGSDTEAFF. Here the CDR3 DNA reads TGTGCCACCGGGACAGGGAGTGACACTGAAGCTTTCTTT.